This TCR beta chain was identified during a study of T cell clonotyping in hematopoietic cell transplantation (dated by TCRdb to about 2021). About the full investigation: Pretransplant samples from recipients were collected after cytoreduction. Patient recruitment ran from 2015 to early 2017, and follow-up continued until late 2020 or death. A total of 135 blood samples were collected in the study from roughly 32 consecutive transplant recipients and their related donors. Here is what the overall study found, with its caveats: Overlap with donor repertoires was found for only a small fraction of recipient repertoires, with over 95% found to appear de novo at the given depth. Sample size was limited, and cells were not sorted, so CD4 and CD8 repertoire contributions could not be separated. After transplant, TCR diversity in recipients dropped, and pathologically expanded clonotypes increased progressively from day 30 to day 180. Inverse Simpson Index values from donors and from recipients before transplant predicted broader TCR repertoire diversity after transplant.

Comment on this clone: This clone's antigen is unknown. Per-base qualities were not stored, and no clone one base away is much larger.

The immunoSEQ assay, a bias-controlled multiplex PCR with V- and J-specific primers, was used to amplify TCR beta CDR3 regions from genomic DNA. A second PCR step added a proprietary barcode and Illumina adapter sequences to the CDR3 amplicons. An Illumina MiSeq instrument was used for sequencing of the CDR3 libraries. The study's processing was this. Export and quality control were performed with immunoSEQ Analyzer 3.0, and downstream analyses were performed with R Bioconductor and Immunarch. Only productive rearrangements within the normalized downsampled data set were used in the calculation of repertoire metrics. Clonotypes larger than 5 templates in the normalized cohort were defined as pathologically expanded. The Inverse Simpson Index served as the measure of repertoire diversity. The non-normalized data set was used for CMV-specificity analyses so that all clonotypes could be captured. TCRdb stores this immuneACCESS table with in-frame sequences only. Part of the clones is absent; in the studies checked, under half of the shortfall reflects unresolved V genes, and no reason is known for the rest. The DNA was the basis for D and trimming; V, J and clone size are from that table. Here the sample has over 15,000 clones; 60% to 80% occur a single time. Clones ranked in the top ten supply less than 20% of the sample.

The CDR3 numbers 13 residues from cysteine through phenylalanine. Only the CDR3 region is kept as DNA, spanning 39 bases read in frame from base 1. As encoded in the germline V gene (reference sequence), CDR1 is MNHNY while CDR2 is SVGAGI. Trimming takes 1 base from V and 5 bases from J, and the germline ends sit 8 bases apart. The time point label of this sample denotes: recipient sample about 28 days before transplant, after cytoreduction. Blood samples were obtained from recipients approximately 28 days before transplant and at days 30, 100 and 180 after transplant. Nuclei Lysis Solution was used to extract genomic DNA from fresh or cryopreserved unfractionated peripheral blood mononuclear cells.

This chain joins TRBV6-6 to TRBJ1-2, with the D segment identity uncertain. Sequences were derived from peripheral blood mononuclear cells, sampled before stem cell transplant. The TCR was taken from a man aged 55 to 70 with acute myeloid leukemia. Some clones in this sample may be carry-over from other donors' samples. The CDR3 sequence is CASSYLERYGYTF. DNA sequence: TGTGCCAGCAGTTACTTGGAACGTTATGGCTACACCTTC.